This T cell receptor beta chain is drawn from a study of cytomegalovirus exposure and HLA in healthy donors. Background on the study: Earlier results showed 90 million to 120 million unique TCR beta sequences derived from about 179 million T cells.

Primers for the PCR totalled 60 Vbeta and 13 Jbeta. The method was immunoSEQ multiplex PCR; TCRdb's version includes in-frame clones alone and lacks a portion of them. The data show under 150,000 clones, 74% seen once. Germline lookup yields CDR1 SGDLS and CDR2 YYNGEE. V dropped 0 bases and J dropped 2; count of bases not matched to a gene: 10. The CDR3 is 17 residues long. Study-wide findings and caveats: When a later analysis compared HLA-associated TCR beta chains with equally common others, the HLA-associated chains turned out to be more clonally expanded and to have lower generation probabilities. In vitro data verified three CMV-associated chains as specific for CMV antigens.

To note about this clone: Its antigen is as yet unknown.

The chain joins TRBV9 to TRBJ2-7; 8 bases map to TRBD2. Sequencing input: PBMCs. This receptor was taken from a woman aged 40 to 55 in good health and CMV-seropositive. CDR3: CASSVGLPGLVTYEQYF. DNA of the CDR3: TGTGCCAGCAGCGTAGGCCTACCGGGACTAGTAACCTACGAGCAGTACTTC.